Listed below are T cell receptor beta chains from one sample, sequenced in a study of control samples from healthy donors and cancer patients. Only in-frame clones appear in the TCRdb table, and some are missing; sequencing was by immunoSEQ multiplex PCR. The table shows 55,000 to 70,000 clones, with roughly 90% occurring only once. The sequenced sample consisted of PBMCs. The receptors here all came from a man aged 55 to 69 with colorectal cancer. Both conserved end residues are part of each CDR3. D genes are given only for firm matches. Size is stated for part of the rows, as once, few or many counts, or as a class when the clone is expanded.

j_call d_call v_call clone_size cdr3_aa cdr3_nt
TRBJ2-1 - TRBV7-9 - CASSVGPGEQFF TGTGCCAGCAGCGTAGGCCCCGGCGAGCAGTTCTTC
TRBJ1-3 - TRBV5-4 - CASSLVEGSGNTIYF TGTGCCAGCAGCTTGGTGGAGGGTTCTGGAAACACCATATATTTT
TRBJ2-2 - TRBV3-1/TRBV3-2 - CASSRRGNHRGGELFF TGTGCCAGCAGCCGGCGGGGCAACCACCGGGGCGGGGAGCTGTTTTTT
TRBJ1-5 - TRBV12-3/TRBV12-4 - CASSLNLGQPQHF TGTGCCAGCAGTTTGAACTTGGGCCAGCCCCAGCATTTT
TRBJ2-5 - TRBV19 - CASSISGNQETQYF TGTGCCAGTAGTATATCAGGTAACCAGGAGACCCAGTACTTC
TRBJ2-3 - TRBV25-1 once CASRQTSTDTQYF TGTGCCAGCAGACAGACCAGCACAGATACGCAGTATTTT
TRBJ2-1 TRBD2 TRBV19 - CASSLTSGGSYNEQFF TGTGCCAGTAGTCTGACTAGCGGGGGGTCCTACAATGAGCAGTTCTTC
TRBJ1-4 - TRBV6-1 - CASSEKGANEKLFF TGTGCCAGCAGTGAAAAGGGGGCTAATGAAAAACTGTTTTTT
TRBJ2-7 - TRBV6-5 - CASRNRRPPYYEQYF TGTGCCAGCAGGAACAGAAGACCCCCCTATTACGAGCAGTACTTC
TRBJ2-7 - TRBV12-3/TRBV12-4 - CASSLVLAYEQYF TGTGCCAGCAGTTTGGTGTTGGCCTACGAGCAGTACTTC
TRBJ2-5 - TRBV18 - CASSRGQNQETQYF TGTGCCAGCTCACGTGGACAGAATCAAGAGACCCAGTACTTC
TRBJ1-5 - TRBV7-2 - CASSSRTGNQPQHF TGTGCCAGCAGCTCACGGACAGGCAATCAGCCCCAGCATTTT
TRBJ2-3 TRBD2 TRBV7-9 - CASSFGLAGGEDTQYF TGTGCCAGCAGCTTCGGACTAGCGGGGGGGGAGGATACGCAGTATTTT
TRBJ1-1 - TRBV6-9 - CASSFRAMNTEAFF TGTGCCAGCAGTTTTCGCGCTATGAACACTGAAGCTTTCTTT
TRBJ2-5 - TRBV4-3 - CASSQEGRAKETQYF TGCGCCAGCAGCCAAGAGGGCAGGGCCAAAGAGACCCAGTACTTC
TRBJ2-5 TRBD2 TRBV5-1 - CASSPDGGSVETQYF TGCGCCAGCAGCCCGGACGGGGGGTCAGTGGAGACCCAGTACTTC
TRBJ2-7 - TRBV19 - CASSVWGEQYF TGTGCCAGTAGCGTTTGGGGCGAGCAGTACTTC
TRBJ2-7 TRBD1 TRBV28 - CASSLLDRGAYEQYF TGTGCCAGCAGTTTATTGGACAGGGGGGCCTACGAGCAGTACTTC
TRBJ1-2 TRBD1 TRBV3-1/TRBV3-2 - CASSTRDRGLIWGYTF TGTGCCAGCAGCACCCGGGACAGGGGCCTCATTTGGGGCTACACCTTC
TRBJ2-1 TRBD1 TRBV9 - CASSPTDRGGYNEQFF TGTGCCAGCAGCCCTACGGACAGGGGGGGCTACAATGAGCAGTTCTTC
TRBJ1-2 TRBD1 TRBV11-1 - CASSLAGTGHGYTF TGTGCCAGCAGCTTAGCAGGGACAGGCCATGGCTACACCTTC
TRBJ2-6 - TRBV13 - CASSRLERANVLTF TGTGCCAGCAGCAGGCTGGAGAGGGCCAACGTCCTGACTTTC
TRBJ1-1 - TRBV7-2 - CASSLAGRNTEAFF TGTGCCAGCAGCCTCGCCGGCAGGAACACTGAAGCTTTCTTT
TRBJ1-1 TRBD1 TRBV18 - CASSPGTVEAFF TGTGCCAGCTCACCCGGGACAGTCGAAGCTTTCTTT
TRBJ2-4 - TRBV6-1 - CASSEIGARSSIQYF TGTGCCAGCAGTGAAATAGGGGCTAGGAGTAGCATTCAGTACTTC
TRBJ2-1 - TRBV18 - CASSPLGSAYNEQFF TGTGCCAGCTCACCACTGGGGAGCGCCTACAATGAGCAGTTCTTC
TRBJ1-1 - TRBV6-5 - CASSYELNTEAFF TGTGCCAGCAGTTACGAATTGAACACTGAAGCTTTCTTT
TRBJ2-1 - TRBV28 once CASSFFGGGNEQFF TGTGCCAGCAGTTTCTTTGGAGGGGGCAATGAGCAGTTCTTC
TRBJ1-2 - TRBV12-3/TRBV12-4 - CASSIGGPGYTF TGTGCCAGCAGCATCGGGGGGCCTGGCTACACCTTC
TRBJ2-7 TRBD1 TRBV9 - CASSGRDSLYEQYF TGTGCCAGCAGTGGCCGGGACAGCCTCTACGAGCAGTACTTC
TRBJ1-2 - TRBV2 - CASSEALEDLYGYTF TGTGCCAGCAGTGAAGCGCTAGAGGACCTCTATGGCTACACCTTC
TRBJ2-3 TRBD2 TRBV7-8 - CASSPREGSGTDTQYF TGTGCCAGCAGCCCCCGGGAGGGGTCGGGCACAGATACGCAGTATTTT
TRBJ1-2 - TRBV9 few CASSVGLGGLNYGYTF TGTGCCAGCAGCGTAGGTCTAGGGGGACTGAACTATGGCTACACCTTC
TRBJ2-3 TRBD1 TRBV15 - CATSREQGVKDTQYF TGTGCCACCAGCAGAGAACAGGGGGTAAAAGATACGCAGTATTTT
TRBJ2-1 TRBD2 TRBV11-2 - CASSPEGGGGAYTEQFF TGTGCCAGCAGCCCCGAGGGGGGCGGGGGGGCCTATACTGAGCAGTTCTTC
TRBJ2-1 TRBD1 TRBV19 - CASTLTGTGLNEQFF TGTGCCAGTACCCTAACCGGGACAGGGCTCAATGAGCAGTTCTTC
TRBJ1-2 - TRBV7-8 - CASSLPHRVGYTF TGTGCCAGCAGCCTACCCCACAGGGTGGGCTACACCTTC
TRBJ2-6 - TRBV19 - CASSYGPRVGGANVLTF TGTGCCAGTAGTTACGGACCGCGGGTAGGTGGGGCCAACGTCCTGACTTTC
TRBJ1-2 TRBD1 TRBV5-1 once CASSFGDSNAYGYTF TGCGCCAGCAGCTTTGGGGACAGCAATGCGTATGGCTACACCTTC
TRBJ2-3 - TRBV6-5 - CASSRVRGKTDTQYF TGTGCCAGCAGCCGCGTCAGGGGTAAGACAGATACGCAGTATTTT
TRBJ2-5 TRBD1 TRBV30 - CAWSGVRGQGETQYF TGTGCCTGGAGTGGAGTTAGGGGGCAGGGGGAGACCCAGTACTTC
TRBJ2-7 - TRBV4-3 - CASSQGVGYEQYF TGCGCCAGCAGCCAAGGAGTCGGATACGAGCAGTACTTC
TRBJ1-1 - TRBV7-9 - CASSSELYLGAFF TGTGCCAGCAGCTCGGAGCTGTATCTGGGAGCTTTCTTT
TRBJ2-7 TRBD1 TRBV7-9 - CASSSDRGEGYEQYF TGTGCCAGCAGCAGCGACAGGGGAGAAGGATACGAGCAGTACTTC
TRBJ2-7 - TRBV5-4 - CASSHPDRDNYEQYF TGTGCCAGCAGCCATCCGGACCGGGACAACTACGAGCAGTACTTC